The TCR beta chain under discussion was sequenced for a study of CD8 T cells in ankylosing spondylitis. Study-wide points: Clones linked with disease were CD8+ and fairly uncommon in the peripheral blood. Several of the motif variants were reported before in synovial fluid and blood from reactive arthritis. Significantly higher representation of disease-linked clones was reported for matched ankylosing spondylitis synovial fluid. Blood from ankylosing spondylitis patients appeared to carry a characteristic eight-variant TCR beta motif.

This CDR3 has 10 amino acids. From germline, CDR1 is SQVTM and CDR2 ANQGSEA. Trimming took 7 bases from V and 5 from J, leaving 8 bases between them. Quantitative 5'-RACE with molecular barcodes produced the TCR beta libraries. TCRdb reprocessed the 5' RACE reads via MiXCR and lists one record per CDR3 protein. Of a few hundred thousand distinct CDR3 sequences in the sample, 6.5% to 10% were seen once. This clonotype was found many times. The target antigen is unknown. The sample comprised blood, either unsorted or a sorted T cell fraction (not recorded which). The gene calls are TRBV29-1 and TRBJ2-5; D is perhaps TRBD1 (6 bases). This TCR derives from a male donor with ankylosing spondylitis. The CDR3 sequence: CSGGRETQYF. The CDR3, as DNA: TGCAGCGGGGGGCGGGAGACCCAGTACTTC.